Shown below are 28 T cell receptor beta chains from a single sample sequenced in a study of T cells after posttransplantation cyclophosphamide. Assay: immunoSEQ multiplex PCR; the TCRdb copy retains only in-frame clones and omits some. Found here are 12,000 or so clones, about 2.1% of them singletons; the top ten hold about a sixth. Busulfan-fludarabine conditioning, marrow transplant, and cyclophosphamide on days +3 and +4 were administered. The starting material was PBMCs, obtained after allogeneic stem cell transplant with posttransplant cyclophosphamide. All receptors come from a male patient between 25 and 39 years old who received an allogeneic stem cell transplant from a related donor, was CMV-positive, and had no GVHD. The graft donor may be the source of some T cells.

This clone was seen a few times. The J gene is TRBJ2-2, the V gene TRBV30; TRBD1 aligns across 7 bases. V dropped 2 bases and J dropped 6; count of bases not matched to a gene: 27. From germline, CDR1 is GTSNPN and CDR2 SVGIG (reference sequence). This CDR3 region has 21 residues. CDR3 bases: TGTGCCTGGAGTTTTACAGGGGAAATGTTAACCTATGGTGGTTTTGCCGGGGAGCTGTTTTTT. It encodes CAWSFTGEMLTYGGFAGELFF.

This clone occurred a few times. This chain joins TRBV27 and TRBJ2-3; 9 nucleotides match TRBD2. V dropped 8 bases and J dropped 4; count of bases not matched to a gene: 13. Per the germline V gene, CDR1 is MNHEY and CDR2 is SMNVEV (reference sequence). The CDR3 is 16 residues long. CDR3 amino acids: CASHSFSGRIADTQYF. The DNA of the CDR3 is TGTGCCAGCCACTCCTTTAGCGGGAGAATCGCAGATACGCAGTATTTT.

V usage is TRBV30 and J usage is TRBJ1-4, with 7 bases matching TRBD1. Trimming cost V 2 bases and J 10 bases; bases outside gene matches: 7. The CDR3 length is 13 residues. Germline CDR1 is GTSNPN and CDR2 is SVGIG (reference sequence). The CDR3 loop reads CAWSRGGGGKLFF. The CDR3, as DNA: TGTGCCTGGAGTCGAGGAGGGGGCGGAAAACTGTTTTTT.

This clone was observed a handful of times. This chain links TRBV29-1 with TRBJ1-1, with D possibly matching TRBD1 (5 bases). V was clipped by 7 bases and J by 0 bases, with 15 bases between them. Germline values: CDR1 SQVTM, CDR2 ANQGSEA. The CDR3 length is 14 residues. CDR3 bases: TGCAGCGAGGTATCAGGGCCCTTGAACACTGAAGCTTTCTTT. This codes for CSEVSGPLNTEAFF.

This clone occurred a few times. The CDR3 DNA reads TGCGCCAGCAGCTTGTTTGGCGGAAACTTCGGGTCAGAAGAAAAACTGTTTTTT. Amino acid sequence: CASSLFGGNFGSEEKLFF. This chain connects TRBV5-1 to TRBJ1-4; no clear D gene. Germline V CDR1 and CDR2: SGHRS, YFSETQ. Between the trimmed V and J ends, which lost 1 base and 8 bases, there was a span of 24 bases. This CDR3 has 18 residues. Based on the CDR3 plus reference TRBV5-1 and TRBJ1-4, the full variable domain is KAGVTQTPRYLIKTRGQQVTLSCSPISGHRSVSWYQQTPGQGLQFLFEYFSETQRNKGNFPGRFSGRQFSNSRSEMNVSTLELGDSALYLCASSLFGGNFGSEEKLFFGSGTQLSVL.

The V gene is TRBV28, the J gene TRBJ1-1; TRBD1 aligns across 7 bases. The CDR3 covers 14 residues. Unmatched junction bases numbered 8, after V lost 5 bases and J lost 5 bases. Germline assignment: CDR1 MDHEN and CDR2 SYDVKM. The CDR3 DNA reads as TGTGCCAGCAGTCGTTATATACAGGGGACTGAAGCTTTCTTT. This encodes CASSRYIQGTEAFF.

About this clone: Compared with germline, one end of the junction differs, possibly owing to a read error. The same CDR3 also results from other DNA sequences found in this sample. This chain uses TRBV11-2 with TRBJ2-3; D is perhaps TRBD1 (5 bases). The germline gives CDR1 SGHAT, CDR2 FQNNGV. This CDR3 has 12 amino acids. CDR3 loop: CASSLAGYNRYF. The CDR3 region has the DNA TGTGCAAGCAGCTTAGCAGGGTATAACCGGTATTTT.

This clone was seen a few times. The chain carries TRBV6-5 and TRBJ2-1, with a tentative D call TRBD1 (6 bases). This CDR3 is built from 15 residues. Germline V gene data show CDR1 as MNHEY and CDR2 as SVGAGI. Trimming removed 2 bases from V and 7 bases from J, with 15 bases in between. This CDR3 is CASSYGSGVGNEQFF. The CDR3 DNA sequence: TGTGCCAGCAGTTACGGTTCAGGGGTTGGGAATGAGCAGTTCTTC.

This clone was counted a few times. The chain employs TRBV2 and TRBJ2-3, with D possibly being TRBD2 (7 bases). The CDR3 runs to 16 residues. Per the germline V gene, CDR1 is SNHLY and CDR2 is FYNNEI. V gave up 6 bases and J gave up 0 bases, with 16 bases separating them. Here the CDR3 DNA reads TGTGCCAGCAGGGTTTCGGCGGGGGCTAGCACAGATACGCAGTATTTT. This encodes CASRVSAGASTDTQYF.

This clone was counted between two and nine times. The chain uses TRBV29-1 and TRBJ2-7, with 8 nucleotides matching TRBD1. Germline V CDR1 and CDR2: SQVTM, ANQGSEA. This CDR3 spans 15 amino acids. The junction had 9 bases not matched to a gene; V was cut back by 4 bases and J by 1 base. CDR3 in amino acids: CSVAQGASPSYEQYF. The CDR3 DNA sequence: TGCAGCGTTGCTCAGGGGGCCTCTCCTTCCTACGAGCAGTACTTC.

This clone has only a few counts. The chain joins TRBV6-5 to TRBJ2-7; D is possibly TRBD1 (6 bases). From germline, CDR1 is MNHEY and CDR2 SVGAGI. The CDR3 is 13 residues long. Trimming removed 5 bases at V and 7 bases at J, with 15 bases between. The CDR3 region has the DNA TGTGCCAGCAGTACTCACAGGGACCGGGAGCAGTACTTC. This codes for CASSTHRDREQYF.

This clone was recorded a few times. The CDR3 protein is CASSKTTGAYNEQFF. CDR3 DNA sequence: TGTGCCAGTAGTAAGACGACAGGGGCCTACAATGAGCAGTTCTTC. V gene TRBV19 combines with J gene TRBJ2-1, with 8 bases that match TRBD1. The CDR3 runs 15 residues. The J segment lost 2 bases and the V segment lost 4 bases, leaving 4 bases of the junction unmatched. Germline V gene sequence: CDR1 LNHDA, CDR2 SQIVND (reference sequence).

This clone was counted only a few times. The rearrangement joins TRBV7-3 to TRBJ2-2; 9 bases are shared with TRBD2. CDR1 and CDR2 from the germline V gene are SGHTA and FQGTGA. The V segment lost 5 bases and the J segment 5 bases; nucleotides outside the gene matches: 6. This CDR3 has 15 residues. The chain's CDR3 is CASSRGLASTGELFF. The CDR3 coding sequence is TGTGCCAGCAGCCGGGGACTAGCTTCAACCGGGGAGCTGTTTTTT.

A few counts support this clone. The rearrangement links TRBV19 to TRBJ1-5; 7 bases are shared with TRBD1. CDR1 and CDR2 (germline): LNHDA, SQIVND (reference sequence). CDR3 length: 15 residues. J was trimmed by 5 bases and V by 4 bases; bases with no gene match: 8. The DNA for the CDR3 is TGTGCCAGTAGTACCCTCCGGGACAGAGATCAGCCCCAGCATTTT. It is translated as CASSTLRDRDQPQHF.

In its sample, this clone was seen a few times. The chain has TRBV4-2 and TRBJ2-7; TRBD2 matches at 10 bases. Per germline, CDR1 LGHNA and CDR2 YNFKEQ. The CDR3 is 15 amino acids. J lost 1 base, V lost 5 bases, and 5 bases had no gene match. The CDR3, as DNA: TGTGCCAGCAGCACCAGCGGGAGGGCGTCCTACGAGCAGTACTTC. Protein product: CASSTSGRASYEQYF.

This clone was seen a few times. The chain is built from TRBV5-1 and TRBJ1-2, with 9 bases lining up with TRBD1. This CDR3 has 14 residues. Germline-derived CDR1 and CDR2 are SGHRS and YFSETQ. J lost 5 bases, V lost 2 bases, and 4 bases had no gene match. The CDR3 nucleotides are TGCGCCAGCAGCTTCACAGGGGGCAAGTATGGCTACACCTTC. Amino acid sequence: CASSFTGGKYGYTF. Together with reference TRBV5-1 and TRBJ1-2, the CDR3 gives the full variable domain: KAGVTQTPRYLIKTRGQQVTLSCSPISGHRSVSWYQQTPGQGLQFLFEYFSETQRNKGNFPGRFSGRQFSNSRSEMNVSTLELGDSALYLCASSFTGGKYGYTFGSGTRLTVV.

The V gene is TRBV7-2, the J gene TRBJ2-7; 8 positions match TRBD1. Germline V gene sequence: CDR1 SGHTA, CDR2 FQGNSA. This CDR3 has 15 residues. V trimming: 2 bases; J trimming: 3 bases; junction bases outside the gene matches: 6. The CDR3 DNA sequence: TGTGCCAGCAGCTTAAGAGAACAGGGGGGCTACGAGCAGTACTTC. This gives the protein CASSLREQGGYEQYF.

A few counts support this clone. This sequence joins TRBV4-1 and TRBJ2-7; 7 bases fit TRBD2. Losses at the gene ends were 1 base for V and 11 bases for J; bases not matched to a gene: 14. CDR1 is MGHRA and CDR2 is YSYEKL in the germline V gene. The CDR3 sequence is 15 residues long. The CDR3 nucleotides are TGCGCCAGCAGCCAAGTTGAAGGAGGAGCGGGGACGAAGTACTTC. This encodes CASSQVEGGAGTKYF.

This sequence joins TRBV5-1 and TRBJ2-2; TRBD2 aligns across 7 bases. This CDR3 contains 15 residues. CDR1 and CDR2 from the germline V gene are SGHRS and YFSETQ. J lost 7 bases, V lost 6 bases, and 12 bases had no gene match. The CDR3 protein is CASMTGRRDGGELFF. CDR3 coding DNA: TGCGCCAGCATGACCGGGAGGAGGGACGGCGGGGAGCTGTTTTTT.

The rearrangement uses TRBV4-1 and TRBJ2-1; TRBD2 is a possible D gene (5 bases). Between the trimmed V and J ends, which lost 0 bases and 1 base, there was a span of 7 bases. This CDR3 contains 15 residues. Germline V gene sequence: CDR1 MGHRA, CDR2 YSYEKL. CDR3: CASSQDSGSYNEQFF. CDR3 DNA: TGCGCCAGCAGCCAAGACTCGGGATCCTACAATGAGCAGTTCTTC.

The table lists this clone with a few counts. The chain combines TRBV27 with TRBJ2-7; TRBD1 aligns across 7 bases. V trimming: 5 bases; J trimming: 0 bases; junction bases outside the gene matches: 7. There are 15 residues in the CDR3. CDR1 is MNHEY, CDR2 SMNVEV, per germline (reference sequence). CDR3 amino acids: CASSPTGRNSYEQYF. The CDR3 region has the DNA TGTGCCAGCAGTCCGACAGGGCGAAACTCCTACGAGCAGTACTTC.

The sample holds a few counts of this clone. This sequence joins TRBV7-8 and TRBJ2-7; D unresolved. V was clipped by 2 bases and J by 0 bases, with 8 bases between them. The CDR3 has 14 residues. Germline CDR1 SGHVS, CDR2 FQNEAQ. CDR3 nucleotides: TGTGCCAGCAGCTTATATGCGTTCTCCTACGAGCAGTACTTC. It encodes CASSLYAFSYEQYF.

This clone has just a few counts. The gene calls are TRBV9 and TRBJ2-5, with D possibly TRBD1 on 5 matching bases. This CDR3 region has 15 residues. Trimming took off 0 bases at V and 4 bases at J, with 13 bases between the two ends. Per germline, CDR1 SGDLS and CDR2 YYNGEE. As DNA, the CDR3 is TGTGCCAGCAGCGTAGGGACCAGGGCCCCAGAGACCCAGTACTTC. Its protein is CASSVGTRAPETQYF.

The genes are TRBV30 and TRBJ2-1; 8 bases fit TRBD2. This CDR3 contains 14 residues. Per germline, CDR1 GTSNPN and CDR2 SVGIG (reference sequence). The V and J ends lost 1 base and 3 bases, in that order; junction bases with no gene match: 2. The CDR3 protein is CAWSGTSFYNEQFF. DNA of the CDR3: TGTGCCTGGAGTGGGACTAGCTTCTACAATGAGCAGTTCTTC.

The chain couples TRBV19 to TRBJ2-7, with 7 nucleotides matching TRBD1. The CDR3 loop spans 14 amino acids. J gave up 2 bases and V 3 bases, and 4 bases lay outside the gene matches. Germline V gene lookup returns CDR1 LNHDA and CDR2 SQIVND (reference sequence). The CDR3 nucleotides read TGTGCCAGTAGTATGGGGGACAGAGCCTACGAGCAGTACTTC. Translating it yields CASSMGDRAYEQYF.

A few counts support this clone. The CDR3 protein is CASSRGDRGYGYTF. The CDR3 bases are TGTGCCAGTAGTAGAGGAGACAGGGGCTATGGCTACACCTTC. The V call is TRBV19, the J call TRBJ1-2; TRBD1 matches at 8 bases. This CDR3 comprises 14 residues. V gave up 4 bases and J gave up 4 bases; unmatched junction bases: 5. CDR1 is LNHDA and CDR2 is SQIVND in the germline V gene (reference sequence).

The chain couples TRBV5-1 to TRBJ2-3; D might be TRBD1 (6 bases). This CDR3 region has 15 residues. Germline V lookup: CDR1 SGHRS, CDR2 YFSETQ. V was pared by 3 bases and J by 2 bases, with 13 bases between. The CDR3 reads CASSSRGEFTDTQYF. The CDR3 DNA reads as TGCGCCAGCAGCTCCAGGGGCGAATTCACAGATACGCAGTATTTT.

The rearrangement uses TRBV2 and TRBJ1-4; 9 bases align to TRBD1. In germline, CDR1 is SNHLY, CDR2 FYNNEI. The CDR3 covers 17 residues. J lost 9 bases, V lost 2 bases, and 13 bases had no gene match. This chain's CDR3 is CASSEFFLGQGLQKLFF. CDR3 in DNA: TGTGCCAGCAGTGAATTTTTTTTGGGACAGGGTCTTCAAAAACTGTTTTTT.